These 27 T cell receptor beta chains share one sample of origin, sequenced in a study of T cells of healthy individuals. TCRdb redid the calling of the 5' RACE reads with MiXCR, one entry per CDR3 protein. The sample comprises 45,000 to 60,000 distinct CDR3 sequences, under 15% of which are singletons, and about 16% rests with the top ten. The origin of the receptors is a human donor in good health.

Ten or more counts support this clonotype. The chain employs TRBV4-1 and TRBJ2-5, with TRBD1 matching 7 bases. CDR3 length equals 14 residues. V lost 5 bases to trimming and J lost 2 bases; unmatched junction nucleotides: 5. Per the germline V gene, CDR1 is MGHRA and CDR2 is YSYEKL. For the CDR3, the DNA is TGCGCCAGCAGCGGTTGGGACAGACAAGAGACCCAGTACTTC. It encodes CASSGWDRQETQYF.

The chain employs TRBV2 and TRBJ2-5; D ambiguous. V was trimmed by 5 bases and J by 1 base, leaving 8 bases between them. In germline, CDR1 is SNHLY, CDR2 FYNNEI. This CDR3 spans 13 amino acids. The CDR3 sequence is CASSRRVQETQYF. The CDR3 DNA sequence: TGTGCCAGCAGTAGGCGCGTCCAAGAGACCCAGTACTTC. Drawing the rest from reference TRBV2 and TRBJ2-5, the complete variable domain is EPEVTQTPSHQVTQMGQEVILRCVPISNHLYFYWYRQILGQKVEFLVSFYNNEISEKSEIFDDQFSVERPDGSNFTLKIRSTKLEDSAMYFCASSRRVQETQYFGPGTRLLVL.

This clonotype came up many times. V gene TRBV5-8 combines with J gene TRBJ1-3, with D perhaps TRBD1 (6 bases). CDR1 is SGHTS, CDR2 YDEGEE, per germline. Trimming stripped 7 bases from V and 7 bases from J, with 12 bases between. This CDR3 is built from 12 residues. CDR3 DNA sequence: TGTGCCAGCTTAAGAGGGGGTAACACCATATATTTT. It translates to CASLRGGNTIYF.

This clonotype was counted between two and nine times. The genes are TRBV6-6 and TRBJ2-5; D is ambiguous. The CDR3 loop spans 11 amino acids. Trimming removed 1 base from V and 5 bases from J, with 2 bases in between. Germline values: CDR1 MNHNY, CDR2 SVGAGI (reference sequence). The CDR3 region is CASSYWETQYF. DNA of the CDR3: TGTGCCAGCAGTTACTGGGAGACCCAGTACTTC.

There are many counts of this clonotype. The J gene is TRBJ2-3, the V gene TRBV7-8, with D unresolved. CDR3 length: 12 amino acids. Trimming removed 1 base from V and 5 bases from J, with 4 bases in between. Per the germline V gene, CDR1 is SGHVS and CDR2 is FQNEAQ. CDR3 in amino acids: CASSLDRDTQYF. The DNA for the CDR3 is TGTGCCAGCAGCTTAGACCGAGATACGCAGTATTTT.

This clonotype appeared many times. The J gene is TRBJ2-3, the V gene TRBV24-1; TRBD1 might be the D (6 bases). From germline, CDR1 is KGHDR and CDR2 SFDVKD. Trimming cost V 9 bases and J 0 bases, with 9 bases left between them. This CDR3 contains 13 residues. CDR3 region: CATGQPSTDTQYF. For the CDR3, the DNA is TGTGCCACCGGACAGCCTAGCACAGATACGCAGTATTTT.

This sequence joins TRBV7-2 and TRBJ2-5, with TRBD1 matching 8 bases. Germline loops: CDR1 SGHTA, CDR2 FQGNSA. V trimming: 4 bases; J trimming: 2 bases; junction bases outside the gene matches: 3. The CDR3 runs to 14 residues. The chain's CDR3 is CASSSTGGQETQYF. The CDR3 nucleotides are TGTGCCAGCAGCTCCACAGGGGGGCAAGAGACCCAGTACTTC.

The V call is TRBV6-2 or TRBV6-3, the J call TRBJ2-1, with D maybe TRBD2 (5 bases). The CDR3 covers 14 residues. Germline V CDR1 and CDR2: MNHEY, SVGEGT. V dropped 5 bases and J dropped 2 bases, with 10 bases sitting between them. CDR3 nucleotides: TGTGCCAGCAGTCGGGAAAGGGCCTACAATGAGCAGTTCTTC. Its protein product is CASSRERAYNEQFF.

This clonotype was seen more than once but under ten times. This CDR3 reads CSLGGGAYNEQFF. The CDR3 DNA follows: TGCAGTCTGGGGGGGGGGGCCTACAATGAGCAGTTCTTC. The chain carries TRBV20-1 and TRBJ2-1, with 7 bases lining up with TRBD2. Germline CDR1 and CDR2: DFQATT and SNEGSKA (reference sequence). The CDR3 has 13 residues. J lost 2 bases, V lost 8 bases, and 6 bases had no gene match.

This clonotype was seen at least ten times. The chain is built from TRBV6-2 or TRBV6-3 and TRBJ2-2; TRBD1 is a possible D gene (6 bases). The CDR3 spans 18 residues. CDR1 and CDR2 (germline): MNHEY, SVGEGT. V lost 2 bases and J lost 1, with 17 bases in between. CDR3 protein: CASSYGRGFRRNTGELFF. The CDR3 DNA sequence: TGTGCCAGCAGTTACGGCAGGGGTTTTCGAAGGAACACCGGGGAGCTGTTTTTT.

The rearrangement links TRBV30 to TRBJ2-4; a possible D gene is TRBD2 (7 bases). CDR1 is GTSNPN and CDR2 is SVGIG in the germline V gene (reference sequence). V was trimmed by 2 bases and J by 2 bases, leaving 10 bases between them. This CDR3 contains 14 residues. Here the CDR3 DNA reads TGTGCCTGGAGTAAGGGGGGGACCAAAAACATTCAGTACTTC. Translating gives CAWSKGGTKNIQYF.

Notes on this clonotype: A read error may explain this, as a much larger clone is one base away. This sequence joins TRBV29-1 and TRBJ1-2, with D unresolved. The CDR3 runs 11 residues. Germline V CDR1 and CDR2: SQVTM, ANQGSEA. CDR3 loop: CGVLRSYGYTF. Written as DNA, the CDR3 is TGCGGCGTTCTTAGGAGCTATGGCTACACCTTC. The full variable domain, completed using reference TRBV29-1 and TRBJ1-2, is SAVISQKPSRDICQRGTSLTIQCQVDSQVTMMFWYRQQPGQSLTLIATANQGSEATYESGFVIDKFPISRPNLTFSTLTVSNMSPEDSSIYLCGVLRSYGYTFGSGTRLTVV.

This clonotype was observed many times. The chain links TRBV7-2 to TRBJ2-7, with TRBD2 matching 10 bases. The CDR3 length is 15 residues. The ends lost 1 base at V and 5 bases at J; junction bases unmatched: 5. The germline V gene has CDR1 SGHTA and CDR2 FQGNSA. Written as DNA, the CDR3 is TGTGCCAGCAGCTTAGTAGCGGGGGGTCCCCACGAGCAGTACTTC. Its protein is CASSLVAGGPHEQYF. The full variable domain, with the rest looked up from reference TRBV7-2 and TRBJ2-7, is GAGVSQSPSNKVTEKGKDVELRCDPISGHTALYWYRQSLGQGLEFLIYFQGNSAPDKSGLPSDRFSAERTGGSVSTLTIQRTQQEDSAVYLCASSLVAGGPHEQYFGPGTRLTVT.

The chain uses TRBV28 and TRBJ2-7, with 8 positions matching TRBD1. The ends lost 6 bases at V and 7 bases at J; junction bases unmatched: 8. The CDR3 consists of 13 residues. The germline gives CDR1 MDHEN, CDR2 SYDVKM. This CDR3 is CASRIQGAREQYF. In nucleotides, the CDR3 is TGTGCCAGCAGGATTCAGGGGGCTAGGGAGCAGTACTTC.

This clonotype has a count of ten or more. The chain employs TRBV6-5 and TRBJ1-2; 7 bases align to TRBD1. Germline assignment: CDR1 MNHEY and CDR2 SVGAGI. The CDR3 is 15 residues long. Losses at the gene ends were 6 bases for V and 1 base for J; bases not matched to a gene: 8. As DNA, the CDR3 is TGTGCCAGCAGCCTGGGACAGCCATTTAACTATGGCTACACCTTC. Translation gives CASSLGQPFNYGYTF.

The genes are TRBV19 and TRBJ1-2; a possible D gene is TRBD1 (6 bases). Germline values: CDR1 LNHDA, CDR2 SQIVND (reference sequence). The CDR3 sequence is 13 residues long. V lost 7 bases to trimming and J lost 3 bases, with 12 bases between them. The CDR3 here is CASKRGEYYGYTF. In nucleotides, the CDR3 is TGTGCCAGTAAGAGGGGGGAGTACTATGGCTACACCTTC.

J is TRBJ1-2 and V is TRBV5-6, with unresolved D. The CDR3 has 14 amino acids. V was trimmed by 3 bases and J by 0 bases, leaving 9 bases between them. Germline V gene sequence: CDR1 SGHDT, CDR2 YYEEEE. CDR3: CASSSDNANYGYTF. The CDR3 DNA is TGTGCCAGCAGCTCAGACAACGCTAACTATGGCTACACCTTC.

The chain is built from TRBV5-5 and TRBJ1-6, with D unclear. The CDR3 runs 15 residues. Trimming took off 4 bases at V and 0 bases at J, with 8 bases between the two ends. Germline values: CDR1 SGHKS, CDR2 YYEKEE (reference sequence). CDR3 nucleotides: TGTGCCAGCAGCCGTCAGAGCTCCTATAATTCACCCCTCCACTTT. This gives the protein CASSRQSSYNSPLHF.

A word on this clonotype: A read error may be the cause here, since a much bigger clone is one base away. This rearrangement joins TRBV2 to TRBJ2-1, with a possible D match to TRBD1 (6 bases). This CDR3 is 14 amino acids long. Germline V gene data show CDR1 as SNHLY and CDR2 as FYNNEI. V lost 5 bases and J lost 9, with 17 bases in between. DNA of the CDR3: TGTGCCAGCAGTCCGGGACACCTCCTGAGTGAGCAGTTCTTC. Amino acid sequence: CASSPGHLLSEQFF. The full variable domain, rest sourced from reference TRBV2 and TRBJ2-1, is EPEVTQTPSHQVTQMGQEVILRCVPISNHLYFYWYRQILGQKVEFLVSFYNNEISEKSEIFDDQFSVERPDGSNFTLKIRSTKLEDSAMYFCASSPGHLLSEQFFGPGTRLTVL.

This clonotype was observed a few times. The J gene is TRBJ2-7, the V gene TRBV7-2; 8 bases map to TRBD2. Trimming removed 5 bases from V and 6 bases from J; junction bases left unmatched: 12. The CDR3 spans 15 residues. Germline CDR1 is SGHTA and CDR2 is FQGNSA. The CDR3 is CASSPQSAGEFEQYF. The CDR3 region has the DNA TGTGCCAGCAGCCCTCAATCAGCGGGAGAGTTCGAGCAGTACTTC. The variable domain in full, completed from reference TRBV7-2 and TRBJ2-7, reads GAGVSQSPSNKVTEKGKDVELRCDPISGHTALYWYRQSLGQGLEFLIYFQGNSAPDKSGLPSDRFSAERTGGSVSTLTIQRTQQEDSAVYLCASSPQSAGEFEQYFGPGTRLTVT.

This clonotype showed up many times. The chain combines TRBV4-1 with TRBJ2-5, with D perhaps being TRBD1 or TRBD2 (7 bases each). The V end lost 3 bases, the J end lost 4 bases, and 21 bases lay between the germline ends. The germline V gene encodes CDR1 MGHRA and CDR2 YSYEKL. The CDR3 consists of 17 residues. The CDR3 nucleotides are TGCGCCAGCAGCCATCCCGGGGAGGGGGCTTACGGAGAGACCCAGTACTTC. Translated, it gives CASSHPGEGAYGETQYF.

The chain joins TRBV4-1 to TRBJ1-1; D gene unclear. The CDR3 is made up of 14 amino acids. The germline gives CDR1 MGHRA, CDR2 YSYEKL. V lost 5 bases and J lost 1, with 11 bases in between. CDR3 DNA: TGCGCCAGCAGCTACCAGACTGGGAACACTGAAGCTTTCTTT. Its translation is CASSYQTGNTEAFF.

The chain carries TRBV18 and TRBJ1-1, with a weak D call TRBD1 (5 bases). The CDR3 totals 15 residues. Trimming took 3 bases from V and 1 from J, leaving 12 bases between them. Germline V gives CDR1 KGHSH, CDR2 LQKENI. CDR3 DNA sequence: TGTGCCAGCTCACCCTCCGGGGCCAAGAACACTGAAGCTTTCTTT. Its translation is CASSPSGAKNTEAFF. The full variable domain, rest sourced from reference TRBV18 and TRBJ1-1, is NAGVMQNPRHLVRRRGQEARLRCSPMKGHSHVYWYRQLPEEGLKFMVYLQKENIIDESGMPKERFSAEFPKEGPSILRIQQVVRGDSAAYFCASSPSGAKNTEAFFGQGTRLTVV.

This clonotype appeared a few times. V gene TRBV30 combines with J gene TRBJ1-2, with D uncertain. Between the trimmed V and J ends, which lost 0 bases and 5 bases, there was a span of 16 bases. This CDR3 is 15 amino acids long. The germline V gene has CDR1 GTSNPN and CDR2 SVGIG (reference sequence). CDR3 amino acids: CAWSVPGEGVYGYTF. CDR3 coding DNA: TGTGCCTGGAGTGTCCCGGGAGAGGGTGTGTATGGCTACACCTTC.

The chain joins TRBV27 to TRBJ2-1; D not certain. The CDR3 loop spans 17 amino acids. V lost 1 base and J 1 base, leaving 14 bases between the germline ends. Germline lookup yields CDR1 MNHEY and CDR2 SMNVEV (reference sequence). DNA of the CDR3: TGTGCCAGCAGTTTATACCCCAGCGCGTCATCCTACAATGAGCAGTTCTTC. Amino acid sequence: CASSLYPSASSYNEQFF.

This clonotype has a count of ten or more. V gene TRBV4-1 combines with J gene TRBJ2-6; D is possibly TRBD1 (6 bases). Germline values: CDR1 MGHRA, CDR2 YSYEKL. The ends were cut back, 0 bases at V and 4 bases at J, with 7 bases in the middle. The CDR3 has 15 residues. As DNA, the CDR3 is TGCGCCAGCAGCCAAGATGGACAGGGGGCCAACGTCCTGACTTTC. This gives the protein CASSQDGQGANVLTF.

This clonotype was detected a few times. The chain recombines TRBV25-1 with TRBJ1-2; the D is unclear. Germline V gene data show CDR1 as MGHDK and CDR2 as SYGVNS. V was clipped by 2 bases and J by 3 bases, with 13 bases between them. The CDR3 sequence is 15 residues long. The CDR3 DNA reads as TGTGCCAGCAGTGAAGGGAACACGGTCTACTATGGCTACACCTTC. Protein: CASSEGNTVYYGYTF.